This TCR beta chain was captured in a study of T cell responses to AZD1222 COVID-19 vaccine. Study outcomes and limitations: Clonal diversity was possibly underestimated, and the donors were mostly white British, with more females. Regions left unmutated in variants are reportedly the target of nearly half of spike-specific TCRs. CD4 TCRs associated with vaccination spanned spike, dominating at 160-218 and 743-854. Only after the peak T cell response were repertoires sampled.

Libraries were prepared by immunoSEQ multiplex PCR; TCRdb keeps only in-frame clonotypes and omits some of them. The sample holds 140,000 to 150,000 clones, 80% to 95% seen once. V dropped 10 bases and J dropped 10; count of bases not matched to a gene: 11. Looked up from germline, CDR1 is ENHRY and CDR2 is SYGVKD. CDR3 size: 14 residues. As to this clone: What it binds is unknown.

This receptor was identified in an adult in good health. This specimen consisted of peripheral blood, obtained on day 0 of MenACWY control vaccination. The rearrangement joins TRBV10-3 to TRBJ2-1, with 12 bases aligning to TRBD2. This CDR3 is CATSNELAGGEQFF. The CDR3 region has the DNA TGTGCCACAAGCAACGAGCTAGCGGGAGGGGAGCAGTTCTTC.